What follows is one T cell receptor beta chain and its context. The antigen is undetermined. V was shortened by 8 bases and J by 2 bases, with 19 bases between the two germline ends. The germline gives CDR1 MDHEN, CDR2 SYDVKM. The length of the CDR3 is 15 residues. These data belong to a study of human T cells and chemical hapten exposure. The authors' processing: Ranging from roughly 23,224 to 690,600, TCR counts per sample had a median value of approximately 97,000. From the RACE reads, TCRdb called clonotypes with MiXCR, one entry per CDR3 protein. The V and J calls were determined by TCRdb, not by the authors. The repertoire has 75,000 to 100,000 distinct CDR3 sequences, about 10% of them found once; the top ten carry approximately 2.8%. Study observations and caveats: DPC sensitization left the count of TCRs above 1 in 1000 unchanged.

Time point given: healthy volunteer bleed at 2 weeks. Extraction of total RNA was performed on unfractionated whole blood. This TCR was recovered from a female donor in good health. Some clones in this sample may be carry-over from other donors' samples. The sequenced sample was whole blood. The V and J genes are TRBV28 and TRBJ2-7; TRBD1 might be the D (6 bases). CDR3 sequence reads: CASDPGHASTYEQYF. The CDR3 nucleotides are TGTGCCAGCGACCCGGGACACGCGAGTACCTACGAGCAGTACTTC.